The T cell receptor beta chain described here comes from a study of PD-1 blockade in classical Hodgkin lymphoma. The CDR3 covers 13 residues. Germline assignment: CDR1 SGHDN and CDR2 FVKESK. V shed 8 bases and J 6 bases; nucleotides not matched to a gene: 9. Sequencing used immunoSEQ multiplex PCR; TCRdb keeps in-frame clones, though not all of them. The sample has under 60,000 clones; roughly 86% are singletons. Time point meaning: cycle 4 day 1 (C4D1), after around six weeks of nivolumab. Relapse after autologous stem cell transplantation occurred in every patient, and brentuximab vedotin exposure varied. Best responses fell into complete response, partial response or progressive disease.

The sample here was peripheral blood mononuclear cells (PBMCs), taken before the fourth cycle of nivolumab. This chain connects TRBV14 to TRBJ2-7; 8 bases are shared with TRBD2. The TCR was taken from a human donor with classical Hodgkin lymphoma. The CDR3 spells CASASGSSVEQYF. The CDR3 DNA sequence: TGTGCCAGCGCAAGCGGGAGTTCAGTCGAGCAGTACTTC.